This T cell receptor beta chain appears in the sequencing data of a study of T cells in localized non-small cell lung cancer. Study findings and constraints: Adjacent lung tissue had a median 57 of the top 100 clones found in the tumor. Sequencing was restricted to one tumor region; therefore, heterogeneity remains possible. Higher blood T cell density tracked longer overall survival. Uninvolved nearby lung showed the greatest T cell clonality, exceeding that found in tumor.

CDR1 and CDR2 (germline): MRHNA, SNTAGT. This CDR3 comprises 20 residues. With V trimmed by 2 bases and J by 2 bases, 18 bases remained unmatched. Assay used: immunoSEQ multiplex PCR; TCRdb lists only in-frame clones, some missing. The sample carries about 31,000 clones, 80% to 90% recorded once. Remarks on this clone: Its antigen is as yet unknown.

The chain combines TRBV6-4 with TRBJ1-1; 9 nucleotides align to TRBD1. Sequences were derived from peripheral blood, sampled before any cancer treatment. The receptor's source is a woman aged 35 to 69 with stage I lung adenocarcinoma. The CDR3 DNA is TGTGCCAGCAGTGACCGGGACAGGGACGTGACAGACCATTTAAACACTGAAGCTTTCTTT. It codes for CASSDRDRDVTDHLNTEAFF.